The rows below give T cell receptor beta chains drawn from one sample of a study of CD8+ T cells in alopecia areata. Sequencing was performed with immunoSEQ multiplex PCR; in TCRdb, only in-frame clones are kept and a portion is missing. The table shows 150,000 to 200,000 clones, with 58% occurring only once. Sequences were derived from CD4+ T cells sorted from blood, sampled at week 24, from a patient treated with tofacitinib. These receptors were collected from a human donor with alopecia areata. Both conserved end residues are part of each CDR3. Fields, in order: D gene, V gene, J gene, clone size, CDR3 DNA, CDR3 protein. The D gene is left open where the match is weak. A clone size is listed for some rows: how often the clone was seen (once, few, many), or a class if it is expanded.

D: NA; V: TRBV2; J: TRBJ1-2; size: once; DNA: TGTGCCAGCGGCGGAATCTATGGCTACACCTTC; CDR3: CASGGIYGYTF
D: TRBD2; V: TRBV27; J: TRBJ2-5; size: NA; DNA: TGTGCCAGCAGTACCCATGGACAGGGGACTAGCGGGGGCCAAGAGACCCAGTACTTC; CDR3: CASSTHGQGTSGGQETQYF
D: TRBD1; V: TRBV10-3; J: TRBJ2-3; size: NA; DNA: TGTGCCATCAGTGAGCCGTCCGGGACAGGGTACACAGATACGCAGTATTTT; CDR3: CAISEPSGTGYTDTQYF
D: NA; V: TRBV7-9; J: TRBJ2-3; size: NA; DNA: TGTGCCAGCAGCTTAGCGTCGACAGATACGCAGTATTTT; CDR3: CASSLASTDTQYF
D: TRBD1; V: TRBV6-1; J: TRBJ1-6; size: NA; DNA: TGTGCCAGCAGTGTGGGACAGACTTCACCCCTCCACTTT; CDR3: CASSVGQTSPLHF
D: TRBD1; V: TRBV2; J: TRBJ1-5; size: few; DNA: TGTGCCAGCAGTGCAGGACAGGGGGGGACCAATCAGCCCCAGCATTTT; CDR3: CASSAGQGGTNQPQHF
D: NA; V: TRBV7-9; J: TRBJ2-3; size: NA; DNA: TGTGCCAGCAGCTCTAGCGCCCGCACAGATACGCAGTATTTT; CDR3: CASSSSARTDTQYF
D: NA; V: TRBV5-6; J: TRBJ2-5; size: many; DNA: TGTGCCAGCAGCTTGGCTGATCCGACCCAGTACTTC; CDR3: CASSLADPTQYF
D: NA; V: TRBV11-2; J: TRBJ2-1; size: NA; DNA: TGTGCCAGCAGGCAAGGTCGGGGGATGCCGGACAATGAGCAGTTCTTC; CDR3: CASRQGRGMPDNEQFF
D: NA; V: TRBV28; J: TRBJ2-5; size: few; DNA: TGTGCCAGCAGTTTTCAGCACCAAGAGACCCAGTACTTC; CDR3: CASSFQHQETQYF
D: TRBD1; V: TRBV29-1; J: TRBJ2-5; size: few; DNA: TGCAGCGTTCAGGACAGGGGGGTTGGAGAGACCCAGTACTTC; CDR3: CSVQDRGVGETQYF
D: NA; V: TRBV7-2; J: TRBJ2-7; size: NA; DNA: TGTGCCAGCAGCGCGGGGCGCGCCTACGAGCAGTACTTC; CDR3: CASSAGRAYEQYF
D: NA; V: TRBV30; J: TRBJ2-7; size: NA; DNA: TGTGCCTGGAGTCGTGGGCAAGCCTACGAGCAGTACTTC; CDR3: CAWSRGQAYEQYF
D: TRBD1; V: TRBV6-5; J: TRBJ1-1; size: NA; DNA: TGTGCCAGCAGATCGACAGGGCTGAACACTGAAGCTTTCTTT; CDR3: CASRSTGLNTEAFF
D: NA; V: TRBV27; J: TRBJ2-6; size: few; DNA: TGTGCCAGCAGACTGATACGGGGCTCTGGGGCCAACGTCCTGACTTTC; CDR3: CASRLIRGSGANVLTF
D: NA; V: TRBV9; J: TRBJ2-3; size: NA; DNA: TGTGCCAGCAGCGCCGTAACTAGCACAGATACGCAGTATTTT; CDR3: CASSAVTSTDTQYF
D: NA; V: TRBV7-9; J: TRBJ2-3; size: NA; DNA: TGTGCCAGCAGCTTAGGACCAAGCACAGATACGCAGTATTTT; CDR3: CASSLGPSTDTQYF
D: NA; V: TRBV10-3; J: TRBJ1-5; size: NA; DNA: TGTGCCATCAGTGTGGGGCAGGGTGGCAATCAGCCCCAGCATTTT; CDR3: CAISVGQGGNQPQHF
D: NA; V: TRBV5-1; J: TRBJ1-4; size: NA; DNA: TGCGCCAGCAGCTTGTCGGGGGCCCTTAATGAAAAACTGTTTTTT; CDR3: CASSLSGALNEKLFF
D: NA; V: TRBV28; J: TRBJ2-7; size: NA; DNA: TGTGCCAGCAGTTTTGTTGGAGTAGGGGCCTACGAGCAGTACTTC; CDR3: CASSFVGVGAYEQYF
D: NA; V: TRBV30; J: TRBJ2-7; size: NA; DNA: TGTGCCTGGAGTGTACAGGGTGGCGAGCAGTACTTC; CDR3: CAWSVQGGEQYF
D: NA; V: TRBV6-5; J: TRBJ1-5; size: NA; DNA: TGTGCCAGCAGTCCCACGACAGGAAGGAATCAGCCCCAGCATTTT; CDR3: CASSPTTGRNQPQHF